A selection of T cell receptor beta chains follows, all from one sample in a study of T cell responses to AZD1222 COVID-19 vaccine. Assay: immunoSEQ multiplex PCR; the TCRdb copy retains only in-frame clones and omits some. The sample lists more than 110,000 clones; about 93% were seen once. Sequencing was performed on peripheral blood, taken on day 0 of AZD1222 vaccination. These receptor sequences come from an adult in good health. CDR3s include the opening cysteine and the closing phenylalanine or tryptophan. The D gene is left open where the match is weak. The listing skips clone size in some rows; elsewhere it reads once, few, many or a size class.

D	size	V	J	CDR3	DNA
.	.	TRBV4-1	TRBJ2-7	CASSQTGPTYEQYF	TGCGCCAGCAGCCAAACGGGACCGACATACGAGCAGTACTTC
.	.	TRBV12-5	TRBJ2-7	CASGLALGQGSSYEQYF	TGTGCTAGTGGTTTGGCCCTCGGCCAGGGGAGCTCCTACGAGCAGTACTTC
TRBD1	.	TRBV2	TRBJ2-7	CASSEWDRGTDEQYF	TGTGCCAGCAGTGAATGGGACAGGGGTACGGACGAGCAGTACTTC
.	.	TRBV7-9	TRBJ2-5	CASSFLGRAWGETQYF	TGTGCCAGCAGCTTTTTGGGCCGGGCCTGGGGAGAGACCCAGTACTTC
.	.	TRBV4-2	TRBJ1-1	CASSQDRVGGNTEAFF	TGTGCCAGCAGCCAAGATAGGGTGGGGGGGAACACTGAAGCTTTCTTT
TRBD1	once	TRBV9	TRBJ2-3	CASSPRPDRGTDTQYF	TGTGCCAGCAGCCCCCGTCCCGACAGGGGAACAGATACGCAGTATTTT
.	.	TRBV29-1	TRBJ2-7	CSVEGSGNEQYF	TGCAGCGTTGAGGGGTCAGGGAACGAGCAGTACTTC
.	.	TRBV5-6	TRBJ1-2	CASSNRRRYGYTF	TGTGCCAGCAGCAACAGGCGGAGGTATGGCTACACCTTC
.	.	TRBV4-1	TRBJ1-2	CASSQGYGYTF	TGCGCCAGCAGCCAAGGATATGGCTACACCTTC
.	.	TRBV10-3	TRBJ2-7	CATATGQTYEQYF	TGTGCCACGGCCACGGGACAAACCTACGAGCAGTACTTC
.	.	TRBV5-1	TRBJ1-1	CASSLVGGTATEAFF	TGCGCCAGCAGCTTGGTAGGTGGGACGGCCACTGAAGCTTTCTTT
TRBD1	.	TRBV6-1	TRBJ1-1	CASSEVSGGIGNTEAFF	TGTGCCAGCAGTGAAGTGTCAGGGGGAATAGGGAACACTGAAGCTTTCTTT
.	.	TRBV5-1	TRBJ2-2	CASSLSVPPNTGELFF	TGCGCCAGCAGCTTGTCAGTACCTCCGAACACCGGGGAGCTGTTTTTT
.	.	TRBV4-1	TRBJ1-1	CASSQDRRVATEAFF	TGCGCCAGCAGCCAAGATAGAAGGGTTGCCACTGAAGCTTTCTTT
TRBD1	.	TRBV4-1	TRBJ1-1	CASSQDRGREAFF	TGCGCCAGCAGCCAAGACAGGGGGCGTGAAGCTTTCTTT
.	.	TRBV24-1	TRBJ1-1	CATYIRVYTEAFF	TGTGCCACCTATATACGGGTGTACACTGAAGCTTTCTTT
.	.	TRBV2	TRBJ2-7	CASSEKLVTYEQYF	TGTGCCAGCAGTGAAAAGCTTGTTACCTACGAGCAGTACTTC
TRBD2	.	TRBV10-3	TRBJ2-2	CATAPGLANTGELFF	TGTGCCACGGCCCCGGGACTAGCGAACACCGGGGAGCTGTTTTTT
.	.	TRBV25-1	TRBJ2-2	CASSDPLNTGELFF	TGTGCCAGCAGTGATCCCTTGAACACCGGGGAGCTGTTTTTT
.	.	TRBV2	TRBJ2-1	CASSEQARSDNEQFF	TGTGCCAGCAGTGAACAGGCCCGAAGTGACAATGAGCAGTTCTTC
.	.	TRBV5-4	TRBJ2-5	CASSFFYQETQYF	TGTGCCAGCAGCTTTTTCTACCAAGAGACCCAGTACTTC
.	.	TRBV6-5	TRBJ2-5	CASSYGGGTEYF	TGTGCCAGCAGTTACGGGGGGGGGACAGAGTACTTC
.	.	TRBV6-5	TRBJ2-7	CATTGHSSYEQYF	TGTGCCACCACGGGACACAGCTCCTACGAGCAGTACTTC
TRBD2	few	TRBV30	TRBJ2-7	CAWAPGGTHEQYF	TGTGCCTGGGCCCCCGGGGGGACCCACGAGCAGTACTTC
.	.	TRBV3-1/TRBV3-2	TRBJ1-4	CASSVATNEKLFF	TGTGCCAGCAGCGTAGCAACTAATGAAAAACTGTTTTTT
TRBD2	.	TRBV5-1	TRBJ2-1	CASSFLAGGPQNEQFF	TGCGCCAGCAGCTTCCTAGCGGGAGGGCCGCAGAATGAGCAGTTCTTC
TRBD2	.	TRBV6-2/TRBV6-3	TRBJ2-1	CASSYGGRGQNEQFF	TGTGCCAGCAGTTACGGCGGGAGGGGACAGAATGAGCAGTTCTTC
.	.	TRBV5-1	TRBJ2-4	CASSLDYSGAKNIQYF	TGCGCCAGCAGCTTAGACTATTCCGGGGCCAAAAACATTCAGTACTTC
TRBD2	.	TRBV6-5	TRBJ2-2	CASRRTSGSPGELFF	TGTGCCAGCAGGCGTACTAGCGGGAGCCCCGGGGAGCTGTTTTTT
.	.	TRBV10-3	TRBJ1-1	CAISGVRDSAFF	TGTGCCATCAGTGGGGTAAGGGATTCGGCTTTCTTT
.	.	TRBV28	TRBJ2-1	CASSSASSYNEQFF	TGTGCCAGCAGTTCAGCGAGCTCCTACAATGAGCAGTTCTTC